This entry lists 7 T cell receptor beta chains sequenced from one sample in a study of shared clonotypes between healthy human individuals. Clones were sequenced by immunoSEQ multiplex PCR, and TCRdb holds only the in-frame ones, with some missing. The table has millions of clones, approximately 90% seen once. Sequenced sample: naive CD4+ T cells sorted from blood. Regarding subset: CD45RA+ positively selected. These TCRs come from a man younger than 35 in good health.

The CDR3 is CASRGLAGVDEQYF. CDR3 bases: TGTGCCAGCAGAGGACTAGCGGGAGTTGACGAGCAGTACTTC. This chain links TRBV2 with TRBJ2-7; 13 bases line up with TRBD2. This CDR3 region has 14 residues. Germline-derived CDR1 and CDR2 are SNHLY and FYNNEI. The V gene end was trimmed by 6 bases and the J gene end by 5 bases; junction bases not matched to a gene: 4.

The rearrangement joins TRBV10-3 to TRBJ2-6; tentatively, D is TRBD2 (5 bases). Germline CDR1 ENHRY, CDR2 SYGVKD. The CDR3 consists of 14 residues. The V end was cut by 8 bases, the J end by 0 bases, with 8 bases between. As DNA, the CDR3 is TGTGCCATCCCCGGGGACTCTGGGGCCAACGTCCTGACTTTC. It codes for CAIPGDSGANVLTF.

This clone was seen only once. Other DNA sequences in the same sample also yield this CDR3. The DNA for the CDR3 is TGTGCCAGCAGCTTAGTCTCCGAGACCCAGTACTTC. Amino acids: CASSLVSETQYF. The gene calls are TRBV5-6 and TRBJ2-5; unclear D gene. The CDR3 is 12 residues long. Between the trimmed V and J ends, which lost 2 bases and 5 bases, there was a span of 7 bases. Germline values: CDR1 SGHDT, CDR2 YYEEEE.

V gene TRBV10-2 combines with J gene TRBJ2-7; 12 bases line up with TRBD2. The V and J ends lost 6 bases and 7 bases, in that order; junction bases with no gene match: 10. Germline V gene lookup returns CDR1 WSHSY and CDR2 SAAADI. This CDR3 region has 15 residues. The CDR3 loop reads CASRGSLAGGKEQYF. In DNA form, the CDR3 reads TGCGCCAGCAGGGGTAGTCTAGCGGGAGGGAAGGAGCAGTACTTC.

J is TRBJ2-1 and V is TRBV27, with unresolved D. With 4 bases removed from V and 5 bases from J, the gap between germline ends came to 6 bases. CDR3 length equals 12 residues. Germline loops: CDR1 MNHEY, CDR2 SMNVEV (reference sequence). This CDR3 is CASSYTNNEQFF. The CDR3 DNA follows: TGTGCCAGCAGTTACACTAACAATGAGCAGTTCTTC.

Note on this clone: This same CDR3 is encoded by further DNA sequences in the sample. CDR3 sequence reads: CASSPSRGGYEQYF. CDR3 DNA: TGTGCCAGCAGCCCATCTCGGGGGGGATACGAGCAGTACTTC. J is TRBJ2-7 and V is TRBV28; TRBD2 agrees at 8 bases. The CDR3 runs 14 residues. Germline V gene lookup returns CDR1 MDHEN and CDR2 SYDVKM. Unmatched junction bases numbered 8, after V lost 6 bases and J lost 4 bases.

DNA for the CDR3: TGTGCCAGTAGTCCAGGGGTGGCTGGGGCCAACGTCCTGACTTTC. It specifies CASSPGVAGANVLTF. The V and J genes are TRBV19 and TRBJ2-6, with D maybe TRBD1 (6 bases). Trimming removed 5 bases at V and 2 bases at J, with 10 bases between. Germline CDR1 and CDR2: LNHDA and SQIVND (reference sequence). The CDR3 covers 15 residues.